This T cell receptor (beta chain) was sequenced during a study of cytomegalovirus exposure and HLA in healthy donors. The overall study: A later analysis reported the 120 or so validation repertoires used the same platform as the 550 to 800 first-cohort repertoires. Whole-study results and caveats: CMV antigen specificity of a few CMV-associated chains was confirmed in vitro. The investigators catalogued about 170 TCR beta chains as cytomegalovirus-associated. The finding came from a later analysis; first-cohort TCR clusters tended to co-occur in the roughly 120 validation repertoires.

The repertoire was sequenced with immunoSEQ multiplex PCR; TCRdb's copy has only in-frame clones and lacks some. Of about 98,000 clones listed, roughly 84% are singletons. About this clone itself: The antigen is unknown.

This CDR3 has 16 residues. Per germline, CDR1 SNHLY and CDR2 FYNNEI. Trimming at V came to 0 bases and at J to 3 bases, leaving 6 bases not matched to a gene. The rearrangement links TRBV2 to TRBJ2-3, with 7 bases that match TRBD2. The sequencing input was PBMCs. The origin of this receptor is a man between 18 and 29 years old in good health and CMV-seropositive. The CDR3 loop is CASSEAVTGGTDTQYF. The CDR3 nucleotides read TGTGCCAGCAGTGAAGCGGTGACGGGGGGAACAGATACGCAGTATTTT.